These T cell receptor beta chains were read from a single sample in a study of blood T cell repertoires in COVID-19. TCRdb keeps only in-frame clones here, not all; method: immunoSEQ multiplex PCR. The table has around 270,000 clones, 84% seen once; the top ten hold 1.5%. Sequencing was carried out using peripheral blood. The receptors come from a woman aged 35 to 49 who had recovered from COVID-19. CDR3s include the opening cysteine and the closing phenylalanine or tryptophan. The D gene is left open where the match is weak. The listing skips clone size in some rows; elsewhere it reads once, few, many or a size class.

TRBV7-2	once	TRBJ2-7	TRBD2	CASRLISGGEQYF	TGTGCCAGCAGACTCATTAGCGGGGGCGAGCAGTACTTC
TRBV5-1	few	TRBJ1-6	-	CASSLSGTPMSPLHF	TGCGCCAGCAGCTTGTCCGGGACACCAATGTCACCCCTCCACTTT
TRBV10-2	few	TRBJ2-5	-	CASSGPAGSQYF	TGCGCCAGCAGTGGACCCGCGGGGTCCCAGTACTTC
TRBV6-1	-	TRBJ2-3	TRBD2	CASSEILAGGPTDTQYF	TGTGCCAGCAGTGAAATCCTAGCGGGGGGCCCCACAGATACGCAGTATTTT
TRBV2	-	TRBJ2-2	TRBD1	CASRGQSNTGELFF	TGTGCCAGCAGGGGACAGTCGAACACCGGGGAGCTGTTTTTT
TRBV7-9	-	TRBJ2-5	TRBD1	CASSYRTGYQETQYF	TGTGCCAGCAGCTACCGGACAGGATACCAAGAGACCCAGTACTTC
TRBV6-5	-	TRBJ2-5	-	CASSLNPGGETQYF	TGTGCCAGCAGTTTAAACCCCGGAGGAGAGACCCAGTACTTC
TRBV30	-	TRBJ1-1	-	CALQGYTEAFF	TGTGCCTTACAGGGATACACTGAAGCTTTCTTT
TRBV7-2	once	TRBJ2-6	TRBD2	CASSFGGSSGANVLTF	TGTGCCAGCAGCTTCGGCGGGAGCTCTGGGGCCAACGTCCTGACTTTC
TRBV19	few	TRBJ2-2	-	CASSPGAGRYTGELFF	TGTGCCAGTAGCCCCGGCGCAGGGAGGTACACCGGGGAGCTGTTTTTT